The 32 T cell receptor beta chains below were found in one sample sequenced in a study of blood T cell repertoires in COVID-19 (dated by TCRdb to about 2020). Libraries came from the immunoSEQ multiplex PCR assay. TCRdb provides this immuneACCESS table in a form limited to in-frame rearrangements. Some clones are lacking; in checked studies, under half of them reflect an unresolved V gene, and why the rest are absent is not known. The sample has around 210,000 clones on record, 65% to 90% of them singletons. The ten largest make up 4% to 6% of the sample. The specimen was peripheral blood. These receptors were taken from a man over 45 with COVID-19, enrolled during active disease.

The chain combines TRBV7-9 with TRBJ2-2, with 8 bases identical to TRBD1. The trim removed 6 bases at V and 2 bases at J, leaving 8 bases unmatched. Per germline, CDR1 SEHNR and CDR2 FQNEAQ (reference sequence). This CDR3 contains 16 residues. The CDR3 DNA reads as TGTGCCAGCAGAAAAGACAGGGGTGATAACACCGGGGAGCTGTTTTTT. It encodes CASRKDRGDNTGELFF.

V and J are TRBV29-1 and TRBJ1-4; D unresolved. The germline V gene encodes CDR1 SQVTM and CDR2 ANQGSEA. The CDR3 is 13 amino acids. V dropped 8 bases and J dropped 8 bases, with 18 bases sitting between them. The CDR3 sequence is CSIVERGNEKLFF. The CDR3 DNA is TGCAGCATCGTGGAGAGAGGGAACGAAAAACTGTTTTTT.

This clone showed up just a few times. The J gene is TRBJ2-3, the V gene TRBV9, with TRBD1 as a possible D gene (6 bases). Between the trimmed V and J ends, which lost 0 bases and 3 bases, there was a span of 17 bases. CDR1 and CDR2 (germline): SGDLS, YYNGEE. The CDR3 is 17 amino acids. CDR3 sequence: CASSVGAGTSITDTQYF. The CDR3 region has the DNA TGTGCCAGCAGCGTAGGGGCCGGGACAAGTATTACAGATACGCAGTATTTT.

The chain links TRBV10-3 to TRBJ2-4; TRBD1 is a possible D gene (6 bases). This CDR3 is 13 amino acids long. Germline V lookup: CDR1 ENHRY, CDR2 SYGVKD. V shed 1 base and J shed 7 bases, with 8 bases lying between them. Here the CDR3 DNA reads TGTGCCATCAGTGAGTTGCAGGGGAACATTCAGTACTTC. Translated: CAISELQGNIQYF.

The rearrangement uses TRBV2 and TRBJ1-2; D possibly corresponds to TRBD1 (6 bases). V was pared by 0 bases and J by 5 bases, with 7 bases between. Germline CDR1 reads SNHLY; CDR2 reads FYNNEI. The CDR3 totals 13 residues. CDR3 loop: CASSEAGGYGYTF. The CDR3 nucleotides are TGTGCCAGCAGTGAAGCAGGGGGTTATGGCTACACCTTC.

J is TRBJ2-7 and V is TRBV7-2; D gene unclear. Trimming removed 0 bases at V and 3 bases at J, with 6 bases between. CDR1 is SGHTA and CDR2 is FQGNSA in the germline V gene. CDR3 size: 13 residues. The CDR3 reads CASSLARSYEQYF. In nucleotides, the CDR3 is TGTGCCAGCAGCTTAGCGCGAAGCTACGAGCAGTACTTC.

This sequence joins TRBV18 and TRBJ2-7; D unclear. V lost 2 bases and J 6 bases, leaving 8 bases between the germline ends. In germline, CDR1 is KGHSH, CDR2 LQKENI. The CDR3 sequence is 12 residues long. In DNA, the CDR3 is TGTGCCAGCTCACCATCGCGGAGCGAGCAGTACTTC. It translates to CASSPSRSEQYF.

The rearrangement joins TRBV7-2 to TRBJ1-2; the D is unclear. V lost 3 bases and J 3 bases, leaving 8 bases between the germline ends. This CDR3 spans 13 amino acids. Germline CDR1 reads SGHTA; CDR2 reads FQGNSA. CDR3 protein: CASSFTRDYGYTF. For the CDR3, the DNA is TGTGCCAGCAGCTTCACTCGGGACTATGGCTACACCTTC.

CDR3 protein: CASSTDRGVFSPLHF. The CDR3 nucleotides read TGTGCCAGCAGCACGGACAGGGGAGTTTTCTCACCCCTCCACTTT. This chain joins TRBV7-9 and TRBJ1-6; 9 nucleotides agree with TRBD1. Germline V gene lookup returns CDR1 SEHNR and CDR2 FQNEAQ (reference sequence). V was clipped by 5 bases and J by 10 bases; unmatched bases: 9. This CDR3 contains 15 residues.

The V and J genes are TRBV2 and TRBJ1-3, with D tentatively TRBD1 (6 bases). Germline values: CDR1 SNHLY, CDR2 FYNNEI. The V and J ends lost 8 bases and 3 bases respectively, with 14 bases between them. The CDR3 has 14 residues. This chain's CDR3 is CASRMGRGGNTIYF. The CDR3 DNA is TGTGCCAGCCGGATGGGCAGGGGTGGAAACACCATATATTTT. Based on the CDR3 plus reference TRBV2 and TRBJ1-3, the full variable domain is EPEVTQTPSHQVTQMGQEVILRCVPISNHLYFYWYRQILGQKVEFLVSFYNNEISEKSEIFDDQFSVERPDGSNFTLKIRSTKLEDSAMYFCASRMGRGGNTIYFGEGSWLTVV.

This clone was detected once. V gene TRBV11-2 combines with J gene TRBJ2-7; D not resolved. CDR3 length: 12 amino acids. The V gene's germline CDR1 is SGHAT and CDR2 FQNNGV. The V end was cut by 5 bases, the J end by 2 bases, with 7 bases between. The CDR3 bases are TGTGCCAGCAGCCCACCAGCCTACGAGCAGTACTTC. Protein: CASSPPAYEQYF.

The chain is built from TRBV21-1 and TRBJ1-6. TRBV21-1 is a pseudogene. The CDR3 spans 16 residues. Here the CDR3 DNA reads TGTGCCAGCAGCAAAGCGCTTTGGAGGGTTTCCTCACCCCTCCACTTT. Protein sequence: CASSKALWRVSSPLHF.

V gene TRBV27 combines with J gene TRBJ2-5, with TRBD1 matching 8 bases. This CDR3 contains 14 residues. Germline CDR1 is MNHEY and CDR2 is SMNVEV (reference sequence). V was clipped by 5 bases and J by 3 bases; unmatched bases: 5. Written as DNA, the CDR3 is TGTGCCAGCAGTCCCCTGACAGGGGAAGAGACCCAGTACTTC. Protein sequence: CASSPLTGEETQYF.

The rearrangement uses TRBV29-1 and TRBJ1-2, with D perhaps matching TRBD1 (6 bases). The CDR3 is made up of 14 amino acids. CDR1 SQVTM and CDR2 ANQGSEA come from the germline V gene. V lost 5 bases and J lost 8, with 21 bases in between. The CDR3 nucleotides are TGCAGCGTTAACCAGGGGTCAAATGGGGTAGGCTACACCTTC. It translates to CSVNQGSNGVGYTF.

In this sample, this clone turned up once. The chain combines TRBV15 with TRBJ2-7, with TRBD1 identical over 8 bases. V lost 3 bases, J lost 8 bases, and 12 bases stayed unmatched. The CDR3 extends over 15 amino acids. The germline V gene encodes CDR1 LNHNV and CDR2 YYDKDF (reference sequence). The CDR3 protein is CATSRGVTDRAKQYF. The DNA for the CDR3 is TGTGCCACCAGCAGGGGTGTCACGGACAGGGCTAAGCAGTACTTC.

The V call is TRBV10-2, the J call TRBJ2-7; D is perhaps TRBD2 (6 bases). CDR1 is WSHSY, CDR2 SAAADI, per germline. This CDR3 contains 15 residues. The V and J ends lost 4 bases and 4 bases respectively, with 17 bases between them. CDR3 DNA: TGCGCCAGCAGTGGGGGGGACGGAGTTACTTACGAGCAGTACTTC. It translates to CASSGGDGVTYEQYF.

As DNA, the CDR3 is TGCGCCAGCAGCTTGGCTGGACAGGGGGCTGAAAAACTGTTTTTT. It is translated as CASSLAGQGAEKLFF. The chain recombines TRBV5-1 with TRBJ1-4, with TRBD1 matching over 11 bases. After removal of 0 bases from V and 7 bases from J, the junction contained 2 bases not matched to a gene. This CDR3 region has 15 residues. CDR1 is SGHRS, CDR2 YFSETQ, per germline.

This chain connects TRBV9 to TRBJ1-2; TRBD1 matches 8 bases. Germline V gives CDR1 SGDLS, CDR2 YYNGEE. Losses at the gene ends were 0 bases for V and 6 bases for J; bases not matched to a gene: 4. The CDR3 covers 14 residues. CDR3 sequence reads: CASSVAGGGDGYTF. The CDR3 region has the DNA TGTGCCAGCAGCGTAGCAGGGGGCGGGGATGGCTACACCTTC.

The chain employs TRBV5-4 and TRBJ2-2; TRBD2 might be the D (5 bases). The CDR3 covers 14 residues. Germline CDR1 reads SGHNT; CDR2 reads YYREEE (reference sequence). The V and J ends lost 6 bases and 1 base respectively, with 10 bases between them. The CDR3, as DNA: TGTGCCAGCACCGTGGACTTGAACACCGGGGAGCTGTTTTTT. It codes for CASTVDLNTGELFF. Together with reference TRBV5-4 and TRBJ2-2, the CDR3 gives the full variable domain: ETGVTQSPTHLIKTRGQQVTLRCSSQSGHNTVSWYQQALGQGPQFIFQYYREEENGRGNFPPRFSGLQFPNYSSELNVNALELDDSALYLCASTVDLNTGELFFGEGSRLTVL.

The chain is built from TRBV5-1 and TRBJ2-5; TRBD2 matches at 12 bases. The CDR3 is made up of 17 amino acids. Germline CDR1 is SGHRS and CDR2 is YFSETQ. Trimming removed 0 bases from V and 5 bases from J; junction bases left unmatched: 8. This chain's CDR3 is CASSLVPSGGAGETQYF. The DNA for the CDR3 is TGCGCCAGCAGCTTGGTCCCTAGCGGGGGGGCCGGGGAGACCCAGTACTTC.

V gene TRBV9 combines with J gene TRBJ2-5, with 7 nucleotides matching TRBD1. Germline V CDR1 and CDR2: SGDLS, YYNGEE. The CDR3 is made up of 17 amino acids. V gave up 3 bases and J gave up 7 bases; unmatched junction bases: 18. CDR3 sequence: CASSAEFTGTEEGTQYF. The CDR3 DNA reads as TGTGCCAGCAGCGCGGAATTCACCGGGACAGAAGAGGGGACCCAGTACTTC. Full variable domain (rest looked up from reference TRBV9 and TRBJ2-5): DSGVTQTPKHLITATGQRVTLRCSPRSGDLSVYWYQQSLDQGLQFLIQYYNGEERAKGNILERFSAQQFPDLHSELNLSSLELGDSALYFCASSAEFTGTEEGTQYFGPGTRLLVL.

The chain carries TRBV18 and TRBJ2-1; a weak D match, TRBD1 (6 bases). Per germline, CDR1 KGHSH and CDR2 LQKENI. The germline V and J ends were trimmed by 2 bases and 4 bases, with 6 bases remaining between them. The CDR3 consists of 13 residues. In DNA, the CDR3 is TGTGCCAGCTCACCAACAGGGTACAATGAGCAGTTCTTC. It yields the protein CASSPTGYNEQFF. Full variable domain (missing parts from reference TRBV18 and TRBJ2-1): NAGVMQNPRHLVRRRGQEARLRCSPMKGHSHVYWYRQLPEEGLKFMVYLQKENIIDESGMPKERFSAEFPKEGPSILRIQQVVRGDSAAYFCASSPTGYNEQFFGPGTRLTVL.

V is TRBV18 and J is TRBJ1-5, with 7 bases identical to TRBD1. Trimming took 7 bases from V and 3 from J; bases not matched to a gene: 6. The length of the CDR3 is 14 residues. Germline loops: CDR1 KGHSH, CDR2 LQKENI. CDR3 protein: CASLTTGANQPQHF. In DNA, the CDR3 is TGTGCCAGCTTAACTACAGGGGCCAATCAGCCCCAGCATTTT.

The chain uses TRBV3-1 (or the pseudogene TRBV3-2) and TRBJ2-5, with D maybe TRBD2 (6 bases). The CDR3 length is 14 residues. V dropped 0 bases and J dropped 4 bases, with 9 bases sitting between them. Germline V gene lookup returns CDR1 LGHDT and CDR2 YNNKEL (reference sequence). CDR3 amino acids: CASSQDTGGETQYF. In nucleotides, the CDR3 is TGTGCCAGCAGCCAAGATACCGGGGGAGAGACCCAGTACTTC.

The chain joins TRBV5-1 to TRBJ2-3; 7 nucleotides match TRBD2. J was trimmed by 2 bases and V by 0 bases; bases with no gene match: 3. Germline loops: CDR1 SGHRS, CDR2 YFSETQ. The CDR3 spans 15 residues. The CDR3 nucleotides are TGCGCCAGCAGCTTGGGAAGCGGGGTCACAGATACGCAGTATTTT. It translates to CASSLGSGVTDTQYF.

V and J are TRBV2 and TRBJ2-7; 8 bases map to TRBD2. Germline trimming cut 8 bases from V and 4 bases from J; bases unmatched to any gene: 10. Germline CDR1 reads SNHLY; CDR2 reads FYNNEI. This CDR3 has 14 amino acids. CDR3 sequence: CASGATGGLYEQYF. In DNA form, the CDR3 reads TGTGCCAGCGGCGCAACGGGGGGGCTGTACGAGCAGTACTTC. Supplemented by reference TRBV2 and TRBJ2-7, the full variable domain reads EPEVTQTPSHQVTQMGQEVILRCVPISNHLYFYWYRQILGQKVEFLVSFYNNEISEKSEIFDDQFSVERPDGSNFTLKIRSTKLEDSAMYFCASGATGGLYEQYFGPGTRLTVT.

The J gene is TRBJ2-7, the V gene TRBV29-1; 12 nucleotides agree with TRBD1. This CDR3 comprises 14 residues. With V trimmed by 5 bases and J by 5 bases, 7 bases remained unmatched. CDR1 is SQVTM and CDR2 is ANQGSEA in the germline V gene. The CDR3 sequence is CSVTTGTGGDEQYF. The DNA for the CDR3 is TGCAGCGTTACTACCGGGACAGGGGGCGACGAGCAGTACTTC.

This chain joins TRBV27 and TRBJ1-1, with D tentatively TRBD1 (5 bases). V lost 6 bases to trimming and J lost 6 bases, with 20 bases between them. Germline assignment: CDR1 MNHEY and CDR2 SMNVEV (reference sequence). This CDR3 has 15 residues. The CDR3 sequence is CASSLESPRVSEAFF. CDR3 DNA: TGTGCCAGCAGCTTAGAGAGCCCCAGGGTATCTGAAGCTTTCTTT.

The rearrangement links TRBV28 to TRBJ1-5; 7 nucleotides agree with TRBD1. Losses at the gene ends were 8 bases for V and 6 bases for J; bases not matched to a gene: 4. Germline V gives CDR1 MDHEN, CDR2 SYDVKM. There are 12 residues in the CDR3. The CDR3 DNA follows: TGTGCCAGCGGCCAGGGGGGTCAGCCCCAGCATTTT. It yields the protein CASGQGGQPQHF.

The V gene is TRBV7-9, the J gene TRBJ1-3, with a weak D call TRBD1 (5 bases). CDR1 SEHNR and CDR2 FQNEAQ come from the germline V gene (reference sequence). The CDR3 is 16 amino acids. V lost 2 bases and J 2 bases, leaving 13 bases between the germline ends. The CDR3 DNA is TGTGCCAGCAGCTTAATGTCGGGACTGGCTGGAAACACCATATATTTT. Translated, it gives CASSLMSGLAGNTIYF.

This clone was observed once. This rearrangement joins TRBV27 to TRBJ2-7; D gene uncertain. There are 15 residues in the CDR3. Germline CDR1 and CDR2: MNHEY and SMNVEV (reference sequence). Deletions cut 3 bases from V and 2 bases from J, with 14 bases between. CDR3 in amino acids: CASSFFRILTYEQYF. CDR3 DNA: TGTGCCAGCAGTTTTTTCAGGATATTAACCTACGAGCAGTACTTC.

The chain combines TRBV19 with TRBJ2-6; TRBD2 might be the D (5 bases). Between the trimmed V and J ends, which lost 7 bases and 2 bases, there was a span of 6 bases. Per the germline V gene, CDR1 is LNHDA and CDR2 is SQIVND (reference sequence). The CDR3 covers 13 residues. CDR3 loop: CASKRAGANVLTF. The CDR3 nucleotides read TGTGCCAGTAAGAGGGCTGGGGCCAACGTCCTGACTTTC.